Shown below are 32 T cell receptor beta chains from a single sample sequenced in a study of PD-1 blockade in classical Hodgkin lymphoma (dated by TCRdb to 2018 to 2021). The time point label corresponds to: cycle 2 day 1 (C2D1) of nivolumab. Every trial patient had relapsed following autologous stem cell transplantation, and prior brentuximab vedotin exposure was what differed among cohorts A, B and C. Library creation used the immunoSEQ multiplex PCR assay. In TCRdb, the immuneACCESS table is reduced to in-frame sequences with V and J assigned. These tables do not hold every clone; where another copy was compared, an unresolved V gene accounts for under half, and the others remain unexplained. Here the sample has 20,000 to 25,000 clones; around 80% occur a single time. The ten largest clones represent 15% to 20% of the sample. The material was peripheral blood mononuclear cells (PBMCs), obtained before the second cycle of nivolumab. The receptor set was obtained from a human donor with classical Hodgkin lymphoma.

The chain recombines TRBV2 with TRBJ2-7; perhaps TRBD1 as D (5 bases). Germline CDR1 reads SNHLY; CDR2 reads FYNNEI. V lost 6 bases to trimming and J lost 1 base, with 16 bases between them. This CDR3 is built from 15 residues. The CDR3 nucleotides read TGTGCCAGCAGCCCTCTTGGGAAGGGGTCCTACGAGCAGTACTTC. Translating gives CASSPLGKGSYEQYF.

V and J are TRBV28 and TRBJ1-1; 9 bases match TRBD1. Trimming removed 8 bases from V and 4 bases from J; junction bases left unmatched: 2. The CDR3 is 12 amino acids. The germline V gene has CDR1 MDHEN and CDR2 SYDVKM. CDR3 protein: CASGQGSTEAFF. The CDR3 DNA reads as TGTGCCAGCGGACAGGGGAGCACTGAAGCTTTCTTT.

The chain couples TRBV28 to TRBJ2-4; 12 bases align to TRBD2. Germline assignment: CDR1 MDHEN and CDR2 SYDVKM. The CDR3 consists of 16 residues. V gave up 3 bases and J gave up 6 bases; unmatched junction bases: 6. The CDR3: CASSFASGRGINIQYF. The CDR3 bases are TGTGCCAGCAGTTTCGCTAGCGGGAGGGGGATAAACATTCAGTACTTC.

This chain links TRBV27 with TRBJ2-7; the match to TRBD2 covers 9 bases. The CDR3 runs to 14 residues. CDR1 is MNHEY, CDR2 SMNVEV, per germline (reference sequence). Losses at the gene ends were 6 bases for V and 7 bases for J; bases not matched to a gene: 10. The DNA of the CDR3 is TGTGCCAGCAGGGTAGTTAGCGGGAGTGCGGAGCAGTACTTC. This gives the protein CASRVVSGSAEQYF.

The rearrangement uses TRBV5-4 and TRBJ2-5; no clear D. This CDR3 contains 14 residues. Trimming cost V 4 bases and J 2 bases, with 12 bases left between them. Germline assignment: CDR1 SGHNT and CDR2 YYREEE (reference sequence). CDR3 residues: CASSRSGQQETQYF. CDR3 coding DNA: TGTGCCAGCAGCAGAAGTGGTCAGCAAGAGACCCAGTACTTC.

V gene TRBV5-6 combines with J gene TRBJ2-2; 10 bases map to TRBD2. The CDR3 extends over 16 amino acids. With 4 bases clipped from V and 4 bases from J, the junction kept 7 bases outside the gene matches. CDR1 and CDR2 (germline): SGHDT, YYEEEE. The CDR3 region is CASSKRVAGGTGELFF. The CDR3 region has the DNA TGTGCCAGCAGCAAGAGGGTAGCGGGGGGCACCGGGGAGCTGTTTTTT.

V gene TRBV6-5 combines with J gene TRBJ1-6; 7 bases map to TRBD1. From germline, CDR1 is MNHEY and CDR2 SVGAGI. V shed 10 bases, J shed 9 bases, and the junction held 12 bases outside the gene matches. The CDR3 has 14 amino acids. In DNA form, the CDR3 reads TGTGCCACCCGGCCGAGGGGGCGAGGTTCACCCCTCCACTTT. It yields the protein CATRPRGRGSPLHF.

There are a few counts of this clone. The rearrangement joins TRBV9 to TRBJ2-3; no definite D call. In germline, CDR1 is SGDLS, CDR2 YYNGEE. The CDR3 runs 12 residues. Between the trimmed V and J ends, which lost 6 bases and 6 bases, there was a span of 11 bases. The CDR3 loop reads CASTALGDTQYF. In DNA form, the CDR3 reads TGTGCCAGCACCGCCTTGGGGGATACGCAGTATTTT.

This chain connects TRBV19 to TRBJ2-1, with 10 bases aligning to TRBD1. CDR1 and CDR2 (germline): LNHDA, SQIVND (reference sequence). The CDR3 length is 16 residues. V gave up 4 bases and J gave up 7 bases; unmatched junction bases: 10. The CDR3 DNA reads TGTGCCAGTAGTACCCTGGGACAGGGGAAGTGGAATGAGCAGTTCTTC. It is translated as CASSTLGQGKWNEQFF.

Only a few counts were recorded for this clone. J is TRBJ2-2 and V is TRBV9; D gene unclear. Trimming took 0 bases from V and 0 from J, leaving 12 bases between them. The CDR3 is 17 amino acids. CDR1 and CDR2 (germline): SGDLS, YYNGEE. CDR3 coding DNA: TGTGCCAGCAGCGTAGTGGGGTTTGGATCGAACACCGGGGAGCTGTTTTTT. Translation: CASSVVGFGSNTGELFF.

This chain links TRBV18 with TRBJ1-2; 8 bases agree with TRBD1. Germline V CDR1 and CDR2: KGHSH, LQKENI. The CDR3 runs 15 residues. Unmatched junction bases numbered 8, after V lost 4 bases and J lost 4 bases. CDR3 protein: CASSRAGGVIYGYTF. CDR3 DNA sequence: TGTGCCAGCTCACGGGCAGGGGGCGTGATCTATGGCTACACCTTC.

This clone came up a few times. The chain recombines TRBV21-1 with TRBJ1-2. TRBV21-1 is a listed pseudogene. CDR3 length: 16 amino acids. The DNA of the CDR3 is TGTGCCAGACTCCTACCATTCTGGAGGCTAAACTATGGCTACACCTTC. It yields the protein CARLLPFWRLNYGYTF.

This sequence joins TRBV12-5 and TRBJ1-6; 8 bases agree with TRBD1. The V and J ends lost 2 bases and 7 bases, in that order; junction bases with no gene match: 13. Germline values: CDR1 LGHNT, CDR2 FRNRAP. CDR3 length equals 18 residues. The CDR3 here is CASGLRPGGAALNSPLHF. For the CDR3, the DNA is TGTGCTAGTGGTTTGAGACCAGGGGGCGCAGCGTTGAATTCACCCCTCCACTTT.

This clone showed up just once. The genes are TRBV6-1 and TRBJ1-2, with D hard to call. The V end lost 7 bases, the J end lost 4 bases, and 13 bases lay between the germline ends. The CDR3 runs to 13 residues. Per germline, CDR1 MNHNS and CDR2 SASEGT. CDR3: CASTESHTYGYTF. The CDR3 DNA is TGTGCCAGCACAGAGAGTCATACCTATGGCTACACCTTC.

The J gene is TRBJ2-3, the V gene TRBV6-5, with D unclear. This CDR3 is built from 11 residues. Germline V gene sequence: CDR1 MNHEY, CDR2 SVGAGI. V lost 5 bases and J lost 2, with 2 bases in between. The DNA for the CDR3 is TGTGCCAGCAGTAACACAGATACGCAGTATTTT. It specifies CASSNTDTQYF.

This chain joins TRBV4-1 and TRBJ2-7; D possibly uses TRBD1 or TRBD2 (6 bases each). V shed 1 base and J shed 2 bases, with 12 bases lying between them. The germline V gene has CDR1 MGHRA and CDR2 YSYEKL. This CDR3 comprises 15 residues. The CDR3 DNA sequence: TGCGCCAGCAGCCAAGTTAAGGGGGGAACCTACGAGCAGTACTTC. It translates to CASSQVKGGTYEQYF.

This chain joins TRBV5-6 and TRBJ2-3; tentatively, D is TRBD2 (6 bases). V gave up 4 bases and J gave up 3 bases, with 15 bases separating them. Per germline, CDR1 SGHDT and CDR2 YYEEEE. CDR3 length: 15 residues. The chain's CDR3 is CASSLTRGATDTQYF. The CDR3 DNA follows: TGTGCCAGCAGCCTGACTCGCGGGGCTACAGATACGCAGTATTTT. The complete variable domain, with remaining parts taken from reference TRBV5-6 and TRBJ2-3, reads DAGVTQSPTHLIKTRGQQVTLRCSPKSGHDTVSWYQQALGQGPQFIFQYYEEEERQRGNFPDRFSGHQFPNYSSELNVNALLLGDSALYLCASSLTRGATDTQYFGPGTRLTVL.

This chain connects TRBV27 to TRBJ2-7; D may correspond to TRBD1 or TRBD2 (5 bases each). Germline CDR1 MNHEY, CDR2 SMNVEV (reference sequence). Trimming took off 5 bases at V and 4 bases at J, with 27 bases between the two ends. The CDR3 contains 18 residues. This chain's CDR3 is CASSTLGGEWGRKYEQYF. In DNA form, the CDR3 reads TGTGCCAGCAGTACATTAGGTGGAGAGTGGGGACGGAAGTACGAGCAGTACTTC.

CDR3 protein: CASSQEDRGNQPQHF. The DNA for the CDR3 is TGCGCCAGCAGCCAAGAGGACAGAGGAAATCAGCCCCAGCATTTT. This sequence joins TRBV4-1 and TRBJ1-5, with D possibly being TRBD1 (6 bases). Trimming shortened V by 0 bases and J by 4 bases, and 10 bases separated the two germline ends. This CDR3 is 15 amino acids long. The germline V gene has CDR1 MGHRA and CDR2 YSYEKL.

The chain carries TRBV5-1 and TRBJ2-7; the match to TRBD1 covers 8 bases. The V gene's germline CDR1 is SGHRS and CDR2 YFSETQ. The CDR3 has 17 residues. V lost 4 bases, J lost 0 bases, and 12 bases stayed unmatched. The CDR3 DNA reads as TGCGCCAGCAGCAATCACTGGGACAGGCCCGTCTCCTACGAGCAGTACTTC. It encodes CASSNHWDRPVSYEQYF.

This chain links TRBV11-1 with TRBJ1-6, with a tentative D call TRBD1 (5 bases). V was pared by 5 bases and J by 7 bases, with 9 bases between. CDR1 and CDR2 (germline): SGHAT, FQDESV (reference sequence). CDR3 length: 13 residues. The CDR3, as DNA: TGTGCCAGCAGCATGACAGCCAATTCACCCCTCCACTTT. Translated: CASSMTANSPLHF.

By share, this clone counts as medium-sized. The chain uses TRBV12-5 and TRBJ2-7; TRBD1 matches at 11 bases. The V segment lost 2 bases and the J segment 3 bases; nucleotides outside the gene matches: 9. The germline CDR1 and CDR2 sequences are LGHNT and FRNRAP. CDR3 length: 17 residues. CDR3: CASGLIPPGQGDYEQYF. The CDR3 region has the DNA TGTGCTAGTGGTTTGATACCTCCGGGACAGGGGGACTACGAGCAGTACTTC. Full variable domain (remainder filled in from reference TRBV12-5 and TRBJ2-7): DARVTQTPRHKVTEMGQEVTMRCQPILGHNTVFWYRQTMMQGLELLAYFRNRAPLDDSGMPKDRFSAEMPDATLATLKIQPSEPRDSAVYFCASGLIPPGQGDYEQYFGPGTRLTVT.

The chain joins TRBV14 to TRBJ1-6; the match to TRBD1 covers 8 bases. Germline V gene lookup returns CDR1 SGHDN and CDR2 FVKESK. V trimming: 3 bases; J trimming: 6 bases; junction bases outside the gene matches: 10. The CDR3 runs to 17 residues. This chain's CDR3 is CASSQFQRTGLNSPLHF. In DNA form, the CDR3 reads TGTGCCAGCAGCCAGTTCCAAAGGACAGGGCTTAATTCACCCCTCCACTTT. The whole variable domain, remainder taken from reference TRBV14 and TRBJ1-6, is EAGVTQFPSHSVIEKGQTVTLRCDPISGHDNLYWYRRVMGKEIKFLLHFVKESKQDESGMPNNRFLAERTGGTYSTLKVQPAELEDSGVYFCASSQFQRTGLNSPLHFGNGTRLTVT.

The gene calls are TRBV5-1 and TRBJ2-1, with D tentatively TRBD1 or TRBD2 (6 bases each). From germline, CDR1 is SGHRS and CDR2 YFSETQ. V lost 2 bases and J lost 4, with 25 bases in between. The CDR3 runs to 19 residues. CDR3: CASSFLMGHRRDSYNEQFF. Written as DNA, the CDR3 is TGCGCCAGCAGCTTCTTAATGGGACACCGAAGGGACTCATACAATGAGCAGTTCTTC.

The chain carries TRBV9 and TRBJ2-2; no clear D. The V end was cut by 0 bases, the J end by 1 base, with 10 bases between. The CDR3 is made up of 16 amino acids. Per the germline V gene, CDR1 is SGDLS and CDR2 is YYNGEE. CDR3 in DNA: TGTGCCAGCAGCGTAGTCTCCGTAAGGAACACCGGGGAGCTGTTTTTT. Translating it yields CASSVVSVRNTGELFF.

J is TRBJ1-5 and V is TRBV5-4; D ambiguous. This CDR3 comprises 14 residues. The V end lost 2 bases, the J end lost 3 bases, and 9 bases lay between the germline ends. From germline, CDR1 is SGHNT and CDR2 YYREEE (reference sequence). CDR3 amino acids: CASSFKQNNQPQHF. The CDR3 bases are TGTGCCAGCAGCTTTAAACAGAACAATCAGCCCCAGCATTTT.

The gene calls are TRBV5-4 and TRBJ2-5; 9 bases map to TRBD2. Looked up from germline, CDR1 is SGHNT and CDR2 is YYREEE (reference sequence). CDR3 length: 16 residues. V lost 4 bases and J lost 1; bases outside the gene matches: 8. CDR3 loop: CASSGGTSGFQETQYF. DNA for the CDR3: TGTGCCAGCAGCGGCGGAACTAGCGGGTTCCAAGAGACCCAGTACTTC. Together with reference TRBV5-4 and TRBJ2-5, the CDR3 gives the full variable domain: ETGVTQSPTHLIKTRGQQVTLRCSSQSGHNTVSWYQQALGQGPQFIFQYYREEENGRGNFPPRFSGLQFPNYSSELNVNALELDDSALYLCASSGGTSGFQETQYFGPGTRLLVL.

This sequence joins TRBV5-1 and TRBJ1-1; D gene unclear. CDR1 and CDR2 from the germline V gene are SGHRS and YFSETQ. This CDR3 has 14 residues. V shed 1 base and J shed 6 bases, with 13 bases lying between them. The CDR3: CASSLSGGIPEAFF. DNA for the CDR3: TGCGCCAGCAGCTTGTCGGGAGGGATCCCTGAAGCTTTCTTT.

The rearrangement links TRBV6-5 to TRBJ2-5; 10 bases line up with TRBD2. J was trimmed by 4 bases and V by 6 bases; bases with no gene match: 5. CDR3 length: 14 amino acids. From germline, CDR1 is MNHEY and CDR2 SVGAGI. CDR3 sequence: CASRGLAPVETQYF. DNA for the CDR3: TGTGCCAGCAGGGGACTAGCGCCTGTAGAGACCCAGTACTTC.

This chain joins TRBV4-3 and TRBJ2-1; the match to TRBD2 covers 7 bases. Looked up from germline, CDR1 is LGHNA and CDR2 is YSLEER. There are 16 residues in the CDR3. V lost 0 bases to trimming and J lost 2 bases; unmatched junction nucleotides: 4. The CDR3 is CASSQEITSAYNEQFF. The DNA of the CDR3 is TGCGCCAGCAGCCAAGAAATAACTAGCGCCTACAATGAGCAGTTCTTC.

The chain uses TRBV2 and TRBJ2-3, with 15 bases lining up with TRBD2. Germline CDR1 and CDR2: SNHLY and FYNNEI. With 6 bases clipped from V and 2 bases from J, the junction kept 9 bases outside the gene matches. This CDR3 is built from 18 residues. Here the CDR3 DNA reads TGTGCCAGCAGGGCCCTCGGACTAGCGGGGGGGTACACAGATACGCAGTATTTT. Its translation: CASRALGLAGGYTDTQYF.

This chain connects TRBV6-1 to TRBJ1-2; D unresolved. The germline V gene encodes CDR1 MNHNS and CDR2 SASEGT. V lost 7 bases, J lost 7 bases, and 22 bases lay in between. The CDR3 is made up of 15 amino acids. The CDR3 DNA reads TGTGCCAGCACGTTGGCTAAGACGGACGCCGGTGGCTACACCTTC. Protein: CASTLAKTDAGGYTF.